The sample holds a few counts of the clone carrying this TCR beta chain. As yet, its antigen is unknown. TCRdb recomputed calls from the reads with MiXCR, one row per CDR3 protein. This table has around 300,000 distinct CDR3 sequences, less than 25% appearing once. This record comes from a study of T cell repertoires in cytomegalovirus infection. Background on the study: The authors relied on CMV epitopes, both recently identified HLA-C-restricted and well-studied HLA-B-restricted. From public TCR beta signatures came an indication of both CMV infection and matching HLA type.

Whole-study findings and limits: Accumulated public TCR beta family frequency recognized individuals carrying CMV together with the relevant HLA. HLA-C-restricted CMV-specific TCR beta clonotypes were dominant in the ex vivo response.

Trimming at V came to 6 bases and at J to 3 bases, leaving 8 bases not matched to a gene. This CDR3 has 15 amino acids. In germline, CDR1 is DFQATT, CDR2 SNEGSKA (reference sequence). The J gene is TRBJ2-3, the V gene TRBV20-1, with 11 bases lining up with TRBD2. Sequences were derived from cultured PBMCs, sampled from culture after CMV antigen stimulation. This receptor was identified in a human donor in good health (CMV status not recorded). Some clones in this sample may be carry-over from other donors' samples. The CDR3 DNA is TGCAGTGCAGCACGACTAGCGGGACCAACAGATACGCAGTATTTT. It is translated as CSAARLAGPTDTQYF.